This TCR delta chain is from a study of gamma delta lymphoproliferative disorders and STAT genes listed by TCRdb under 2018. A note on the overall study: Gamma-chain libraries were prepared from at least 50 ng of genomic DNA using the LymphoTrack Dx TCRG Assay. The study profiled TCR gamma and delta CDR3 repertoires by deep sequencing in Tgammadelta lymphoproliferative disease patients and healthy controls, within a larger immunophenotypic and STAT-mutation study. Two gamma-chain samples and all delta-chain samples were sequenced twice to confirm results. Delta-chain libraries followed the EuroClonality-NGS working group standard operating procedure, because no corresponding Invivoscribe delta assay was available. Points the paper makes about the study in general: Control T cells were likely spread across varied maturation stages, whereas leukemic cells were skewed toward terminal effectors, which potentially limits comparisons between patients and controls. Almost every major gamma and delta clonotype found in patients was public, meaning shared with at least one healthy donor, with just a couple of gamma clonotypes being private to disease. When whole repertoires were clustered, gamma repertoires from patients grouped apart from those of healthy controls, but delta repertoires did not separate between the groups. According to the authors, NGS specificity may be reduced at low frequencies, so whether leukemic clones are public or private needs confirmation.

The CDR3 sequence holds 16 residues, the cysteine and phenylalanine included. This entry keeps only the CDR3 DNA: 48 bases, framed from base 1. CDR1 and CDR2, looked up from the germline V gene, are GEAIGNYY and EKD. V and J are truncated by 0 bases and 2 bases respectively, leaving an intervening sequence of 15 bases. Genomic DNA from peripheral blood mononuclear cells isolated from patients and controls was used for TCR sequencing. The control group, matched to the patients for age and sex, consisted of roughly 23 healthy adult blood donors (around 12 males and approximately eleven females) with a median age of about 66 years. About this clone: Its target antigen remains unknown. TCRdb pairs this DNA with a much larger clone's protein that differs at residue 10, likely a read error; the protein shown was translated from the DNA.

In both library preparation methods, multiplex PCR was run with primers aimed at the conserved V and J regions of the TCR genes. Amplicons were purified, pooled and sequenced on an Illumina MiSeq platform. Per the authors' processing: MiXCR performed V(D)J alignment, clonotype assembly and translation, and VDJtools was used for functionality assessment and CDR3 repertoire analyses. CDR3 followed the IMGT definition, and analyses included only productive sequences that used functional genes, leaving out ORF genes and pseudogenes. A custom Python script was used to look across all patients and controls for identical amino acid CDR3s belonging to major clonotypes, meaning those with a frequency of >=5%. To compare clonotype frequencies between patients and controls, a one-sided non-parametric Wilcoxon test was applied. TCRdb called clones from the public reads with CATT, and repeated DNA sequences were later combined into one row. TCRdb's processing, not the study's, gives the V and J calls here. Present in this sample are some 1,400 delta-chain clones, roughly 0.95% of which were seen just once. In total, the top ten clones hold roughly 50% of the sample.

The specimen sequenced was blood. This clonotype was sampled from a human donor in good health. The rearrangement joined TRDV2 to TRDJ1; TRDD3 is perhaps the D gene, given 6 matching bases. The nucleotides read TGTGCCTGTGACACCGTGGGGGCCCGGAGAACCGATAAACTCATCTTT. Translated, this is CACDTVGARRTDKLIF.